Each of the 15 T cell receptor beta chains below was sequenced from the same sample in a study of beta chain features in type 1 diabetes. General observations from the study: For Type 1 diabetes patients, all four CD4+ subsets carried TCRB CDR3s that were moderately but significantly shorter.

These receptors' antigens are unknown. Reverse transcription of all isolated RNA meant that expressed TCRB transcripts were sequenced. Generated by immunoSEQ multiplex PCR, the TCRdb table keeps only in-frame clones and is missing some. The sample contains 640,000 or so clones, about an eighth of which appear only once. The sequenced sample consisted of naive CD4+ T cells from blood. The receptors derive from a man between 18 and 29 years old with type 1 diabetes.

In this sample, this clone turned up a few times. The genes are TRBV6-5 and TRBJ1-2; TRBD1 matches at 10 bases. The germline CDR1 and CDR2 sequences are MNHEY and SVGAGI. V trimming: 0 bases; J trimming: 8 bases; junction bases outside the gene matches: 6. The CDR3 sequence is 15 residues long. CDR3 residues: CASSYSGTGARGYTF. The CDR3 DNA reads TGTGCCAGCAGTTACTCGGGGACAGGGGCAAGAGGCTACACCTTC.

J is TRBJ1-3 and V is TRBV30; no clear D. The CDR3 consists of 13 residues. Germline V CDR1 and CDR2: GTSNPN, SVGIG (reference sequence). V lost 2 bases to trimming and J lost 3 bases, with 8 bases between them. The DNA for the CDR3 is TGTGCCTGGAGTACGGGTCTTGGAAACACCATATATTTT. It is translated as CAWSTGLGNTIYF.

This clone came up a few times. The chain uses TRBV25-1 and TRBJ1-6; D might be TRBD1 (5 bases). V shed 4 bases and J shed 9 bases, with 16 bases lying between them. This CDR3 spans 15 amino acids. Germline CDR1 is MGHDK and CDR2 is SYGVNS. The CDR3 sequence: CASSATQGWGSPLHF. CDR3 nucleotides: TGTGCCAGCAGTGCCACCCAGGGATGGGGTTCACCCCTCCACTTT.

Here the CDR3 reads CASSLGGRSTEAFF. In DNA, the CDR3 is TGTGCCAGCAGTTTAGGGGGTAGGAGCACTGAAGCTTTCTTT. The chain recombines TRBV28 with TRBJ1-1; D might be TRBD1 (5 bases). Trimming removed 2 bases from V and 4 bases from J, with 11 bases in between. CDR1 MDHEN and CDR2 SYDVKM come from the germline V gene. CDR3 size: 14 residues.

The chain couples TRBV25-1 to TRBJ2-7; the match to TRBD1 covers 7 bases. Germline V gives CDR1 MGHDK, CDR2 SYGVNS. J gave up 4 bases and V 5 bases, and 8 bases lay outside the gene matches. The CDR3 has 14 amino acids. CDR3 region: CASSYEGGRYEQYF. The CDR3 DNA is TGTGCCAGCAGTTACGAAGGGGGCAGGTACGAGCAGTACTTC.

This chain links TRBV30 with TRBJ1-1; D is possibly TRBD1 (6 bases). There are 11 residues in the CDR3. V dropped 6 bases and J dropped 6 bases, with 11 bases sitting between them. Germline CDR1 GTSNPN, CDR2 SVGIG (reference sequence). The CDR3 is CACAGAAEAFF. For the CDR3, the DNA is TGTGCCTGCGCGGGGGCCGCTGAAGCTTTCTTT. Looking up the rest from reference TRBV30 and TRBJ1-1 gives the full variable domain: SQTIHQWPATLVQPVGSPLSLECTVEGTSNPNLYWYRQAAGRGLQLLFYSVGIGQISSEVPQNLSASRPQDRQFILSSKKLLLSDSGFYLCACAGAAEAFFGQGTRLTVV.

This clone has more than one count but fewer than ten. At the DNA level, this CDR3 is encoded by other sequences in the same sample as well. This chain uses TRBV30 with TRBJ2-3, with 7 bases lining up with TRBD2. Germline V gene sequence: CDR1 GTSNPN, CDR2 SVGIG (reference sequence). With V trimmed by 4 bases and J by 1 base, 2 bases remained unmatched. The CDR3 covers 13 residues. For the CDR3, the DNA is TGTGCCTGGACGGCGGGGGGCACAGATACGCAGTATTTT. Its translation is CAWTAGGTDTQYF. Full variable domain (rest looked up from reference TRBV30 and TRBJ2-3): SQTIHQWPATLVQPVGSPLSLECTVEGTSNPNLYWYRQAAGRGLQLLFYSVGIGQISSEVPQNLSASRPQDRQFILSSKKLLLSDSGFYLCAWTAGGTDTQYFGPGTRLTVL.

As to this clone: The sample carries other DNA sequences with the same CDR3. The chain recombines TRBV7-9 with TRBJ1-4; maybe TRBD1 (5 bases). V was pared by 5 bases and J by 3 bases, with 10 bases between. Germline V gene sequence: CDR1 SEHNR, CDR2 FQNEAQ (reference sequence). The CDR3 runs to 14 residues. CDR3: CASSPGTSNEKLFF. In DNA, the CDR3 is TGTGCCAGCAGCCCCGGGACTTCTAATGAAAAACTGTTTTTT.

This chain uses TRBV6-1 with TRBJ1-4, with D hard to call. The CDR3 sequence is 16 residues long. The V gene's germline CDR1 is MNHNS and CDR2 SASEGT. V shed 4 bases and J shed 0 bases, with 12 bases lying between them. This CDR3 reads CASSGQETTTNEKLFF. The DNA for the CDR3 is TGTGCCAGCAGTGGACAAGAAACTACAACTAATGAAAAACTGTTTTTT.

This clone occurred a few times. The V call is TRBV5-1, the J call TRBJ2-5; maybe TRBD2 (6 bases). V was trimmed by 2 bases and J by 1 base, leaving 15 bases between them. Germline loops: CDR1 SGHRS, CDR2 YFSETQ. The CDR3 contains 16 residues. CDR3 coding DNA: TGCGCCAGCAGCTTTGGGCTAGCGACCATCCAAGAGACCCAGTACTTC. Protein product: CASSFGLATIQETQYF.

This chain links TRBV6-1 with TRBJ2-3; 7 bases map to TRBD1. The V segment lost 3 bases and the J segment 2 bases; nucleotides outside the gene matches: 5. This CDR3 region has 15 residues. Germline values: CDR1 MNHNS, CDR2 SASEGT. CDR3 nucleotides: TGTGCCAGCAGTGACCCGGACAGGTCCACAGATACGCAGTATTTT. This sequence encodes CASSDPDRSTDTQYF.

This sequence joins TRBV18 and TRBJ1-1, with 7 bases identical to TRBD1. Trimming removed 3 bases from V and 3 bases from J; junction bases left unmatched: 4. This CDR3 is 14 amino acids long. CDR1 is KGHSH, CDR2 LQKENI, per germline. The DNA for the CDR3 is TGTGCCAGCTCACCGACAGGGCGTGACACTGAAGCTTTCTTT. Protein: CASSPTGRDTEAFF.

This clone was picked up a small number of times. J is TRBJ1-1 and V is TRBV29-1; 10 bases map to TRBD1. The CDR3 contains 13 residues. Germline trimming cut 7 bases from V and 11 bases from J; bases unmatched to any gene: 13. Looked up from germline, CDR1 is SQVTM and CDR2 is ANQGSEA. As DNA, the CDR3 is TGCAGCGGGCTGGGACAGGGGCATCCCGTGGCTTTCTTT. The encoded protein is CSGLGQGHPVAFF.

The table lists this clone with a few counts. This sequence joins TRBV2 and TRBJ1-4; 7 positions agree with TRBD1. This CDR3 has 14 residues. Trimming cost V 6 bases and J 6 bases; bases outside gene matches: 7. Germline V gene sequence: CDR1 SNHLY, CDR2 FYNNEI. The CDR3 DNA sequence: TGTGCCAGCAGGGTTCGACAGGGAGATGAAAAACTGTTTTTT. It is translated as CASRVRQGDEKLFF.

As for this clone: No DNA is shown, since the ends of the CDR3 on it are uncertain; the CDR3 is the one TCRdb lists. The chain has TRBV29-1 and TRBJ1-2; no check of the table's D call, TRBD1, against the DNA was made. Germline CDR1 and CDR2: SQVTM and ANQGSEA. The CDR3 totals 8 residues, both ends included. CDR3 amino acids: CSVAEGAF.